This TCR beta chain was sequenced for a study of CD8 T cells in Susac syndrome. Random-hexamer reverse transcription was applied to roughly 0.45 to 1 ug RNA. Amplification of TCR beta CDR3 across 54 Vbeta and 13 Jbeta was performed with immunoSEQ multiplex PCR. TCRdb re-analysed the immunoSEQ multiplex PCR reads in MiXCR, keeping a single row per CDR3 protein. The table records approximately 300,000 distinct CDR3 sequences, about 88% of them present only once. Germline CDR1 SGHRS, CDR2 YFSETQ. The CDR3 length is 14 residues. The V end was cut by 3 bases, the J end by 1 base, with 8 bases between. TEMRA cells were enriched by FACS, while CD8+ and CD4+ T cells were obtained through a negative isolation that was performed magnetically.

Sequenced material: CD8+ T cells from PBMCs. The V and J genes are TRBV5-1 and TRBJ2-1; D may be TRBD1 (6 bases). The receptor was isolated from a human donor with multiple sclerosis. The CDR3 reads CASSSDRSYNEQFF. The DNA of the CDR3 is TGCGCCAGCAGCTCGGACAGATCCTACAATGAGCAGTTCTTC.